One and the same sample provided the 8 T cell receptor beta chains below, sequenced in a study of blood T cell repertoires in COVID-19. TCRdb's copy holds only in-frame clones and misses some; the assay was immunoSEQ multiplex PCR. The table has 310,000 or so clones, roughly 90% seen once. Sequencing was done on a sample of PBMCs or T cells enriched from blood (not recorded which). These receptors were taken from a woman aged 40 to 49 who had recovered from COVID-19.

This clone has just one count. CDR3 sequence reads: CASSSGGELFF. In DNA, the CDR3 is TGTGCCAGCAGCTCCGGCGGGGAGCTGTTTTTT. The chain is built from TRBV7-2 and TRBJ2-2, with D uncertain. The V end was cut by 4 bases, the J end by 7 bases, with 4 bases between. This CDR3 spans 11 amino acids. Germline-derived CDR1 and CDR2 are SGHTA and FQGNSA.

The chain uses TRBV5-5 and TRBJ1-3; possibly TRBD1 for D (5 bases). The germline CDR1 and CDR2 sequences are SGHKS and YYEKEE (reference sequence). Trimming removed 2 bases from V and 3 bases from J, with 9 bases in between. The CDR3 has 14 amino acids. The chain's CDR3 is CASSLDSYGNTIYF. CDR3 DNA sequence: TGTGCCAGCAGCTTAGACAGTTATGGAAACACCATATATTTT.

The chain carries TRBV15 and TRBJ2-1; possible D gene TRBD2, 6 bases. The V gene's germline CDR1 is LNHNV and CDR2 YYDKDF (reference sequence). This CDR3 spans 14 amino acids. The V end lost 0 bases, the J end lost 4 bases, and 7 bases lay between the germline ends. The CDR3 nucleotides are TGTGCCACCAGCAGAGATCGGGGGTACAATGAGCAGTTCTTC. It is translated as CATSRDRGYNEQFF.

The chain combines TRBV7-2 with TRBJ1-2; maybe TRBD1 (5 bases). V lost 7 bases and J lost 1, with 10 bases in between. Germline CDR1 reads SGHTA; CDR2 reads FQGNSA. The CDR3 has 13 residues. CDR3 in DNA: TGTGCCAGCACGCCCGGGGGTAACTATGGCTACACCTTC. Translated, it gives CASTPGGNYGYTF.

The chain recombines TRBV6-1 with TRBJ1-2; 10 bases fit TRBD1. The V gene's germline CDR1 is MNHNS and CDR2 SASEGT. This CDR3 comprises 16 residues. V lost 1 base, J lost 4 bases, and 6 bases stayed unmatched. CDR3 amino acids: CASSEDGTGALYGYTF. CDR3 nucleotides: TGTGCCAGCAGTGAAGACGGGACAGGGGCGCTCTATGGCTACACCTTC.

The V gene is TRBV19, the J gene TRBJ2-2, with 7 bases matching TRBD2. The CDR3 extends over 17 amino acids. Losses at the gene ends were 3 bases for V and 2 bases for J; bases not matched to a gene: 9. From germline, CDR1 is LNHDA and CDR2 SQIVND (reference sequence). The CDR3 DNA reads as TGTGCCAGTAGTATGGGGGAGGGTCAAACCAACACCGGGGAGCTGTTTTTT. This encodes CASSMGEGQTNTGELFF.

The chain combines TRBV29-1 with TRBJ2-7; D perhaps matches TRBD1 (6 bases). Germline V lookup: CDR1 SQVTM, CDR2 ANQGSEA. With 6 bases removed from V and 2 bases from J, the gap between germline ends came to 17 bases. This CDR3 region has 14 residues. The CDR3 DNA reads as TGCAGCGTCATAGCGCTGGGGGCCCCCTACGAGCAGTACTTC. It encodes CSVIALGAPYEQYF.

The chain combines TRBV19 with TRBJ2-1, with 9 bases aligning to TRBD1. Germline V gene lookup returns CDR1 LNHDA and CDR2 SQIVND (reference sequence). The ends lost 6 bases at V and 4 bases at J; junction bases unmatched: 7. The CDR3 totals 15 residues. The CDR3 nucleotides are TGTGCCAGTAGCCCGGGACAGGGACTTTACAATGAGCAGTTCTTC. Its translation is CASSPGQGLYNEQFF.